This T cell receptor (beta chain) was sequenced during a study of blood T cells in healthy people across ages. Turning to the study itself: Template switching retrieved approximately one barcoded beta molecule for each two T cells.

V was shortened by 4 bases and J by 4 bases, with 17 bases between the two germline ends. Germline-derived CDR1 and CDR2 are SGHRS and YFSETQ. The CDR3 has 15 residues. Study observations and caveats: Among long-lived donors, naive CD4+ cells were more numerous and diversity higher than in aged donors. Strong correlation linked observed beta diversity and percent naive T cells.

With respect to this clonotype: Its antigen is unidentified.

A second roughly 6 to 11 cycle PCR used barcoded and J-beta primers. TCRdb analysed the 5' RACE reads with MiXCR anew, one entry per CDR3 protein. Among some 700,000 distinct CDR3 sequences listed, approximately 21% were seen once. This receptor was obtained from a man between 65 and 85 years old in good health. This rearrangement joins TRBV5-1 to TRBJ2-5; no definite D call. Sequencing used blood. Here the CDR3 reads CASSPSRAERETQYF. The CDR3 nucleotides read TGCGCCAGCAGCCCGTCTAGGGCGGAGAGAGAGACCCAGTACTTC.